One sample yielded the 4 T cell receptor beta chains listed below, sequenced in a study of control samples from healthy donors and cancer patients. Method: immunoSEQ multiplex PCR; TCRdb's copy keeps in-frame clones and lacks some. This table has about 410,000 clones, approximately 90% appearing once. The sample taken for sequencing was PBMCs. The receptors come from a man aged 40-49 years with head and neck cancer.

The chain joins TRBV19 to TRBJ1-1; the D gene is possibly TRBD1 (6 bases). The CDR3 has 12 residues. V lost 8 bases and J lost 11, with 18 bases in between. The germline CDR1 and CDR2 sequences are LNHDA and SQIVND (reference sequence). CDR3 residues: CASGGGAVSAFF. The CDR3 DNA sequence: TGTGCCAGTGGTGGGGGGGCAGTCTCGGCTTTCTTT.

The rearrangement links TRBV28 to TRBJ1-2; D remains ambiguous. Between the trimmed V and J ends, which lost 6 bases and 8 bases, there was a span of 16 bases. Germline loops: CDR1 MDHEN, CDR2 SYDVKM. The CDR3 contains 13 residues. CDR3 nucleotide sequence: TGTGCCAGCAGGGGCGGCAGTCCCTTCGGCTACACCTTC. Translation gives CASRGGSPFGYTF.

The chain couples TRBV19 to TRBJ2-7; 8 bases line up with TRBD1. With V trimmed by 10 bases and J by 0 bases, 11 bases remained unmatched. The CDR3 has 15 residues. Germline CDR1 and CDR2: LNHDA and SQIVND (reference sequence). CDR3 residues: CATPPGQGRSYEQYF. The CDR3, as DNA: TGTGCCACTCCTCCCGGACAGGGACGCTCCTACGAGCAGTACTTC.

CDR3 sequence: CASSEDGSGNTIYF. CDR3 sequence (DNA): TGTGCCAGCTCAGAGGATGGGTCTGGAAACACCATATATTTT. This chain links TRBV18 with TRBJ1-3, with no clear D. V lost 5 bases and J 1 base, leaving 9 bases between the germline ends. There are 14 residues in the CDR3. Germline CDR1 reads KGHSH; CDR2 reads LQKENI.